This passage covers 18 T cell receptor beta chains from one sample sequenced in a study of OX40 agonist ivuxolimab in advanced cancers. Sequenced by immunoSEQ multiplex PCR; TCRdb stores in-frame clones only, minus some. The top ten hold 3.5% to 4.5% of the sample, which has 66,000 or so clones, around 85% seen once. Source: CD4+ or CD8+ T cells sorted from blood, taken in a trial of the OX40 agonist ivuxolimab. The receptors here all came from an adult with an advanced solid tumor such as melanoma, head and neck, liver or kidney cancer.

The genes are TRBV28 and TRBJ1-1; D remains ambiguous. Deletions cut 7 bases from V and 2 bases from J, with 8 bases between. Germline CDR1 MDHEN, CDR2 SYDVKM. The CDR3 extends over 12 amino acids. The DNA for the CDR3 is TGTGCCAGCACCGTAAAAAACACTGAAGCTTTCTTT. This gives the protein CASTVKNTEAFF.

This chain links TRBV11-3 with TRBJ2-1; possibly TRBD1 for D (5 bases). V lost 1 base and J lost 6, with 13 bases in between. Germline V gene lookup returns CDR1 SGHNT and CDR2 YENEEA. The CDR3 totals 15 residues. For the CDR3, the DNA is TGTGCCAGCAGCTTAGGGGGCAGGGCGTTCAATGAGCAGTTCTTC. Translating gives CASSLGGRAFNEQFF. Complete variable domain (other parts from reference TRBV11-3 and TRBJ2-1): EAGVVQSPRYKIIEKKQPVAFWCNPISGHNTLYWYLQNLGQGPELLIRYENEEAVDDSQLPKDRFSAERLKGVDSTLKIQPAELGDSAVYLCASSLGGRAFNEQFFGPGTRLTVL.

This clone came up a few times. Here the CDR3 DNA reads TGTGCCAGCAGTCTAACGGGACAGGGGGACGAAAAACTGTTTTTT. Residues: CASSLTGQGDEKLFF. V and J are TRBV28 and TRBJ1-4; 11 bases fit TRBD1. The CDR3 contains 15 residues. CDR1 and CDR2 from the germline V gene are MDHEN and SYDVKM. J gave up 8 bases and V 5 bases, and 7 bases lay outside the gene matches.

The chain employs TRBV29-1 and TRBJ2-3; TRBD2 matches at 9 bases. Per germline, CDR1 SQVTM and CDR2 ANQGSEA. The CDR3 totals 11 residues. CDR3 nucleotides: TGCTGCGGGGGGGGGACAGATACGCAGTATTTT. This sequence encodes CCGGGTDTQYF.

This sequence joins TRBV6-5 and TRBJ1-4; D remains unclear. This CDR3 region has 11 residues. In germline, CDR1 is MNHEY, CDR2 SVGAGI. The V gene lost 6 bases and the J gene lost 8 bases, with 7 bases spanning the gap. CDR3 DNA: TGTGCCAGCAGCCGTGGGGAAAAACTGTTTTTT. This sequence encodes CASSRGEKLFF.

The chain joins TRBV28 to TRBJ2-7; 8 positions match TRBD2. Germline V gene lookup returns CDR1 MDHEN and CDR2 SYDVKM. The junction had 8 bases not matched to a gene; V was cut back by 6 bases and J by 4 bases. The CDR3 runs to 14 residues. The CDR3 loop is CASRLAGNGYEQYF. The CDR3 DNA sequence: TGTGCCAGCAGGCTAGCGGGTAACGGTTACGAGCAGTACTTC.

The rearrangement links TRBV5-1 to TRBJ2-4; 8 bases align to TRBD2. V dropped 4 bases and J dropped 2; count of bases not matched to a gene: 11. CDR3 size: 17 residues. CDR1 SGHRS and CDR2 YFSETQ come from the germline V gene. The CDR3 region has the DNA TGCGCCAGCAGCCCGGAAAGCGGGAGAGGGCCCAAAAACATTCAGTACTTC. As protein: CASSPESGRGPKNIQYF.

This chain uses TRBV7-2 with TRBJ1-2, with 7 bases lining up with TRBD1. Germline lookup yields CDR1 SGHTA and CDR2 FQGNSA. The V gene end was trimmed by 7 bases and the J gene end by 2 bases; junction bases not matched to a gene: 7. The CDR3 runs to 14 residues. CDR3 DNA sequence: TGTGCCAGCACCCAAGGGGGCGGCAACTATGGCTACACCTTC. Its protein product is CASTQGGGNYGYTF.

This rearrangement joins TRBV15 to TRBJ2-3, with 11 bases identical to TRBD2. The CDR3 is 19 residues long. V shed 1 base and J 1 base; nucleotides not matched to a gene: 10. Germline V gives CDR1 LNHNV, CDR2 YYDKDF (reference sequence). The CDR3 coding sequence is TGTGCCACCAGCAGAGGATGGGGTAGCGGGAGGGTGGGCACAGATACGCAGTATTTT. Amino acid sequence: CATSRGWGSGRVGTDTQYF.

The chain carries TRBV9 and TRBJ1-1; D ambiguous. This CDR3 region has 15 residues. V gave up 0 bases and J gave up 2 bases, with 11 bases separating them. Germline V gene sequence: CDR1 SGDLS, CDR2 YYNGEE. For the CDR3, the DNA is TGTGCCAGCAGCGTAGAGGCAGGATTAAACACTGAAGCTTTCTTT. It specifies CASSVEAGLNTEAFF.

This clone was observed a single time. V and J are TRBV7-8 and TRBJ2-1; D uncertain. CDR1 and CDR2 (germline): SGHVS, FQNEAQ. The V gene lost 5 bases and the J gene lost 0 bases, with 14 bases spanning the gap. The CDR3 length is 16 residues. For the CDR3, the DNA is TGTGCCAGCAGCGTTACGGCCGTCAGCTCCTACAATGAGCAGTTCTTC. Its protein is CASSVTAVSSYNEQFF.

This chain joins TRBV10-3 and TRBJ2-7; no reliable D call. Trimming left V 10 bases short and J 6 bases short, with 16 bases between. The CDR3 sequence is 12 residues long. In germline, CDR1 is ENHRY, CDR2 SYGVKD. DNA of the CDR3: TGTGCCACCACGGTGGTCCCAGGCGAGCAGTACTTC. Translation: CATTVVPGEQYF.

The chain employs TRBV5-1 and TRBJ2-2; 11 bases match TRBD1. V lost 2 bases, J lost 3 bases, and 6 bases stayed unmatched. The CDR3 spans 17 residues. The germline V gene encodes CDR1 SGHRS and CDR2 YFSETQ. The CDR3 DNA sequence: TGCGCCAGCAGCTTATCCGGGACAGGGGGATACACCGGGGAGCTGTTTTTT. Amino acid sequence: CASSLSGTGGYTGELFF.

To note about this clone: Other nucleotide sequences in the sample specify the same CDR3. The chain recombines TRBV7-9 with TRBJ2-7; perhaps TRBD2 as D (6 bases). The V and J ends lost 5 bases and 3 bases respectively, with 17 bases between them. CDR1 is SEHNR and CDR2 is FQNEAQ in the germline V gene (reference sequence). The CDR3 loop spans 15 amino acids. The CDR3 DNA follows: TGTGCCAGCAGCACTCCCCCCGGGACTCTCTACGAGCAGTACTTC. Translating gives CASSTPPGTLYEQYF.

V is TRBV5-3 and J is TRBJ2-7; tentatively, D is TRBD1 (5 bases). TRBV5-3 is sorted into the ORF group, with uncertain function. V was clipped by 5 bases and J by 13 bases, with 16 bases between them. This CDR3 has 11 residues. The CDR3 loop is CARRIGAPLYF. CDR3 DNA sequence: TGTGCCAGAAGGATAGGGGCACCTCTTTACTTC.

This rearrangement joins TRBV4-2 to TRBJ2-3, with D hard to call. The V end lost 1 base, the J end lost 8 bases, and 10 bases lay between the germline ends. The CDR3 has 13 residues. CDR1 LGHNA and CDR2 YNFKEQ come from the germline V gene. CDR3 sequence: CASSQGEGATQYF. The CDR3 coding sequence is TGTGCCAGCAGCCAAGGTGAAGGTGCTACGCAGTATTTT.

The V call is TRBV7-2, the J call TRBJ1-2; D might be TRBD1 (5 bases). Germline CDR1 is SGHTA and CDR2 is FQGNSA. The V end was cut by 4 bases, the J end by 3 bases, with 9 bases between. CDR3 length: 13 amino acids. CDR3 in amino acids: CASSSAGDYGYTF. The CDR3 DNA is TGTGCCAGCAGCTCGGCGGGGGACTATGGCTACACCTTC. The entire variable domain, with the rest obtained from reference TRBV7-2 and TRBJ1-2, is as follows: GAGVSQSPSNKVTEKGKDVELRCDPISGHTALYWYRQSLGQGLEFLIYFQGNSAPDKSGLPSDRFSAERTGGSVSTLTIQRTQQEDSAVYLCASSSAGDYGYTFGSGTRLTVV.

CDR3: CASSLEVAGIRGEQFF. The CDR3 DNA reads TGTGCCAGCAGCTTGGAGGTAGCGGGAATAAGGGGTGAGCAGTTCTTC. The chain joins TRBV7-3 to TRBJ2-1, with TRBD2 identical over 8 bases. Germline V CDR1 and CDR2: SGHTA, FQGTGA. J was trimmed by 9 bases and V by 3 bases; bases with no gene match: 13. This CDR3 comprises 16 residues.